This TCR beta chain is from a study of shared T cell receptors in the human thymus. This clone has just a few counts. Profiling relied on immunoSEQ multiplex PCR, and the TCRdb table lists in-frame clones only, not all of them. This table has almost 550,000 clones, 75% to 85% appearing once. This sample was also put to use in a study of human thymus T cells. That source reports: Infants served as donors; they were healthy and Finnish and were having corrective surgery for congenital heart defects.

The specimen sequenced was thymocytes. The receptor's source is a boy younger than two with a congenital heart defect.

CDR3 DNA: TGTGCCAGCAGTTCAAGCGGGGCCCAAGAGACCCAGTACTTC. The encoded protein is CASSSSGAQETQYF. The rearrangement uses TRBV27 and TRBJ2-5, with 7 bases fitting TRBD2. The CDR3 totals 14 residues. The trim removed 4 bases at V and 1 base at J, leaving 3 bases unmatched. The germline CDR1 and CDR2 sequences are MNHEY and SMNVEV (reference sequence).